One T cell receptor (beta chain) is described in this entry. No antigen is known for it. The sample is drawn from a study of T cell responses to AZD1222 COVID-19 vaccine. Study-wide points: Sampling that yielded the repertoires occurred only after the peak T cell response. The study identified only six AZD1222 recipients as seropositive at baseline. The sample set comprised mostly white British donors with more females, and clonal diversity was possibly underestimated.

Germline lookup yields CDR1 MGHRA and CDR2 YSYEKL. After removal of 6 bases from V and 4 bases from J, the junction contained 4 bases not matched to a gene. The CDR3 runs 14 residues. Clones were sequenced by immunoSEQ multiplex PCR, and TCRdb holds only the in-frame ones, with some missing. Counted here are around 170,000 clones, 85% to 95% occurring once; the ten biggest clones make up about 4.4%. The sample consisted of peripheral blood, taken on day 0 of AZD1222 vaccination. The clonotype comes from an adult in good health. The rearrangement joins TRBV4-1 to TRBJ2-3; 10 bases match TRBD2. CDR3 loop: CASRLAGVADTQYF. In DNA form, the CDR3 reads TGCGCCAGCAGGCTAGCGGGAGTGGCAGATACGCAGTATTTT.